This T cell receptor beta chain was observed in a study of blood T cell repertoires in COVID-19. The CDR3 is 15 residues long. Germline V lookup: CDR1 SGHRS, CDR2 YFSETQ. Trimming shortened V by 0 bases and J by 3 bases, and 12 bases separated the two germline ends. Produced via immunoSEQ multiplex PCR; TCRdb's table is partial and in-frame only. Here the sample spans over 250,000 clones, 89% being singletons. The TCR originated in a man aged 50 or older with acute or convalescent COVID-19. The chain couples TRBV5-1 to TRBJ1-1; D gene ambiguous. The sequencing input was peripheral blood. The CDR3 nucleotides read TGCGCCAGCAGCTTGGTTGGTCAGGACTACACTGAAGCTTTCTTT. Protein: CASSLVGQDYTEAFF. The variable domain in full, with the rest retrieved from reference TRBV5-1 and TRBJ1-1, is KAGVTQTPRYLIKTRGQQVTLSCSPISGHRSVSWYQQTPGQGLQFLFEYFSETQRNKGNFPGRFSGRQFSNSRSEMNVSTLELGDSALYLCASSLVGQDYTEAFFGQGTRLTVV.